This is a list of T cell receptor beta chains from one sample in a study of T-cell reconstitution after alpha-beta-depleted transplantation in children. TCRdb called the PCR reads again in MiXCR, with one record for every CDR3 protein. The table includes fewer than 1 million distinct CDR3 sequences, 16% detected once. The source was PBMCs, mostly from graft donor cells, collected 360 days after TCRalphabeta/CD19-depleted stem cell transplant. The receptors stem from a male patient younger than 18 who had a stem cell transplant for acute lymphoblastic leukemia, so the T cells may come from the graft donor. Both conserved end residues are part of each CDR3. Each record gives: V gene, D gene, clone size, J gene, CDR3 DNA, CDR3 protein. D genes are given only for firm matches. Clone sizes are given selectively: once, few, many, or a class where the clone is expanded.

v_gene: TRBV7-3
d_gene: -
abundance: -
j_gene: TRBJ2-3
CDR3nt: TGTGCCAGCGGCTTACGAGGGGGCGGGGCCACAGATACGCAGTATTTT
CDR3aa: CASGLRGGGATDTQYF

v_gene: TRBV4-1
d_gene: -
abundance: -
j_gene: TRBJ1-5
CDR3nt: TGCGCCAGCAGCCAAAACGGGGGGCGGCGCAATCAGCCCCAGCATTTT
CDR3aa: CASSQNGGRRNQPQHF

v_gene: TRBV15
d_gene: -
abundance: few
j_gene: TRBJ1-4
CDR3nt: TGTGCCACCAGCGGTTTTTCAACTAATGAAAAACTGTTTTTT
CDR3aa: CATSGFSTNEKLFF

v_gene: TRBV15
d_gene: TRBD2
abundance: few
j_gene: TRBJ2-1
CDR3nt: TGTGCCACCCGAGAGGGACTAGCGGGAACTCAGCAGTTCTTC
CDR3aa: CATREGLAGTQQFF

v_gene: TRBV7-2
d_gene: TRBD2
abundance: -
j_gene: TRBJ2-2
CDR3nt: TGTGCCAGCAGCCCTCTGGGCGGGAGGACGACCGGGGAGCTGTTTTTT
CDR3aa: CASSPLGGRTTGELFF

v_gene: TRBV5-1
d_gene: -
abundance: -
j_gene: TRBJ2-3
CDR3nt: TGCGCCAGCACCCCCAGGAACGCTGGCACAGATACGCAGTATTTT
CDR3aa: CASTPRNAGTDTQYF

v_gene: TRBV5-1
d_gene: TRBD1
abundance: -
j_gene: TRBJ2-5
CDR3nt: TGCGCCAGCAGCCGGCGGACAGGGGAGAGGACCCAGTACTTC
CDR3aa: CASSRRTGERTQYF

v_gene: TRBV7-7
d_gene: -
abundance: many
j_gene: TRBJ2-1
CDR3nt: TGTGCCAGCAGCCTCGAGCCCGGTCCGCTCAATGAGCAGTTCTTC
CDR3aa: CASSLEPGPLNEQFF

v_gene: TRBV5-1
d_gene: -
abundance: -
j_gene: TRBJ2-7
CDR3nt: TGCGCCAGCAGCACAGGAGAGCCATCCTACGAGCAGTACTTC
CDR3aa: CASSTGEPSYEQYF

v_gene: TRBV5-1
d_gene: -
abundance: -
j_gene: TRBJ1-2
CDR3nt: TGCGCCAGCAGCTTGGTGGACCCCGTCCGCTATGGCTACACCTTC
CDR3aa: CASSLVDPVRYGYTF

v_gene: TRBV5-1
d_gene: -
abundance: -
j_gene: TRBJ2-4
CDR3nt: TGCGCCAGCAGGATCAACAGGGAACCCAAAAACATTCAGTACTTC
CDR3aa: CASRINREPKNIQYF

v_gene: TRBV11-2
d_gene: -
abundance: few
j_gene: TRBJ1-5
CDR3nt: TGTGCCAGCAGCTTAGGACAGAAGAATCAGCCCCAGCATTTT
CDR3aa: CASSLGQKNQPQHF

v_gene: TRBV6-1
d_gene: -
abundance: -
j_gene: TRBJ2-7
CDR3nt: TGTGCCAGCAGTGAACGCCCCGGCAGCAGCTCCTACGAGCAGTACTTC
CDR3aa: CASSERPGSSSYEQYF

v_gene: TRBV4-2
d_gene: TRBD2
abundance: -
j_gene: TRBJ2-7
CDR3nt: TGTGCCAGCAGCCAAGAGGGACTAGCGGGAGGGATATACGAGCAGTACTTC
CDR3aa: CASSQEGLAGGIYEQYF

v_gene: TRBV6-1
d_gene: -
abundance: -
j_gene: TRBJ1-4
CDR3nt: TGTGCCAGTGCCGTAAGGGGGGGGCCCATGGAAAAACTGTTTTTT
CDR3aa: CASAVRGGPMEKLFF

v_gene: TRBV25-1
d_gene: TRBD1
abundance: -
j_gene: TRBJ2-7
CDR3nt: TGTGCCAGCAGCTGGTCCGGGACAGCCTCCTACGAGCAGTACTTC
CDR3aa: CASSWSGTASYEQYF

v_gene: TRBV25-1
d_gene: -
abundance: -
j_gene: TRBJ2-1
CDR3nt: TGTGCCAGCACCCGAGAGGGGCTTTGGGGGGATGAGCAGTTCTTC
CDR3aa: CASTREGLWGDEQFF

v_gene: TRBV18
d_gene: TRBD2
abundance: -
j_gene: TRBJ2-2
CDR3nt: TGTGCCAGCTCACCCAGACTAGCGGGAGGCCCCTCCGGGGAGCTGTTTTTT
CDR3aa: CASSPRLAGGPSGELFF

v_gene: TRBV21-1
d_gene: -
abundance: -
j_gene: TRBJ1-2
CDR3nt: TGTGCCAGCAGCAAAGTCAGGACAGGGAATGTGTATGATGGCTACACCTTC
CDR3aa: CASSKVRTGNVYDGYTF

v_gene: TRBV12-3/TRBV12-4
d_gene: -
abundance: many
j_gene: TRBJ2-3
CDR3nt: TGTGCCAGCAGTCCCCTCCTGGCAGATACGCAGTATTTT
CDR3aa: CASSPLLADTQYF

v_gene: TRBV20-1
d_gene: TRBD2
abundance: -
j_gene: TRBJ2-7
CDR3nt: TGCTGCGCTAGAGATCGGACTAGCGGGAGGGGATACTACGAGCAGTACTTC
CDR3aa: CCARDRTSGRGYYEQYF

v_gene: TRBV2
d_gene: -
abundance: -
j_gene: TRBJ2-5
CDR3nt: TGTGCCAGCAGAGTAAGGGGGACGGAGACCCAGTACTTC
CDR3aa: CASRVRGTETQYF

v_gene: TRBV2
d_gene: TRBD2
abundance: -
j_gene: TRBJ2-2
CDR3nt: TGTGCCAGCTCAGCTAGCGGAAACACCGGGGAGCTGTTTTTT
CDR3aa: CASSASGNTGELFF